What follows are 8 T cell receptor beta chains derived from one specimen sequenced in a study of T-cell reconstitution after alpha-beta-depleted transplantation in children. The authors prepared the TCRbeta library with unique molecular identifiers. Each CDR3 protein is one row after TCRdb ran MiXCR on the PCR reads. The sample carries about 300,000 distinct CDR3 sequences, 9.5% to 13% recorded once. This sample comprised PBMCs, obtained before TCRalphabeta/CD19-depleted stem cell transplant. All receptors come from a boy younger than two with acute myeloid leukemia, due to receive a stem cell transplant.

This clonotype was counted at least ten times. The V call is TRBV5-1, the J call TRBJ2-7; TRBD1 is a possible D gene (6 bases). The CDR3 extends over 14 amino acids. CDR1 is SGHRS and CDR2 is YFSETQ in the germline V gene. V lost 4 bases and J 1 base, leaving 12 bases between the germline ends. CDR3 loop: CASSDDRFSYEQYF. The CDR3 coding sequence is TGCGCCAGCAGCGACGACAGGTTTTCCTACGAGCAGTACTTC.

This clonotype appeared many times. The chain recombines TRBV24-1 with TRBJ2-7; 11 bases are a match to TRBD2. The V segment lost 4 bases and the J segment 1 base; nucleotides outside the gene matches: 2. The germline V gene encodes CDR1 KGHDR and CDR2 SFDVKD. The CDR3 loop spans 15 amino acids. The CDR3 sequence: CATSDTSGRSYEQYF. In nucleotides, the CDR3 is TGTGCCACCAGTGACACTAGCGGGAGATCCTACGAGCAGTACTTC.

This clonotype was seen repeatedly, ten times or more. This sequence joins TRBV28 and TRBJ2-1, with D perhaps given as TRBD1 or TRBD2 (5 bases each). The CDR3 runs 16 residues. The germline V gene encodes CDR1 MDHEN and CDR2 SYDVKM. V was pared by 5 bases and J by 7 bases, with 21 bases between. CDR3 nucleotide sequence: TGTGCCAGCAGTCCCCCGGGGCGTGGGAGATATAATGAGCAGTTCTTC. It specifies CASSPPGRGRYNEQFF.

This clonotype was seen at least ten times. The chain combines TRBV18 with TRBJ1-1; D uncertain. V was trimmed by 3 bases and J by 0 bases, leaving 8 bases between them. Looked up from germline, CDR1 is KGHSH and CDR2 is LQKENI. The CDR3 length is 14 residues. DNA for the CDR3: TGTGCCAGCTCACCTGTGACGGTGAACACTGAAGCTTTCTTT. This sequence encodes CASSPVTVNTEAFF.

This chain uses TRBV12-3 or TRBV12-4 with TRBJ2-5; D gene unclear. The V end lost 6 bases, the J end lost 5 bases, and 13 bases lay between the germline ends. CDR3 size: 13 residues. The CDR3 is CASSPAAWETQYF. The CDR3 DNA follows: TGTGCCAGCAGCCCCGCGGCATGGGAGACCCAGTACTTC.

This clonotype was counted at least ten times. The J gene is TRBJ1-2, the V gene TRBV4-2, with 8 bases aligning to TRBD1. Germline values: CDR1 LGHNA, CDR2 YNFKEQ. Trimming removed 0 bases from V and 7 bases from J; junction bases left unmatched: 7. The CDR3 runs 15 residues. CDR3 nucleotides: TGTGCCAGCAGCCAAGATCTCAGGGGGCTCGGTGGCTACACCTTC. Amino acids: CASSQDLRGLGGYTF.

The chain has TRBV28 and TRBJ2-5; D remains ambiguous. The CDR3 sequence is 13 residues long. CDR1 and CDR2 (germline): MDHEN, SYDVKM. Trimming cost V 4 bases and J 8 bases, with 14 bases left between them. CDR3 residues: CASSSPLGATQYF. The CDR3 DNA reads as TGTGCCAGCAGTTCCCCGTTAGGAGCAACCCAGTACTTC. Using reference TRBV28 and TRBJ2-5 for the parts outside the CDR3, the full variable domain is DVKVTQSSRYLVKRTGEKVFLECVQDMDHENMFWYRQDPGLGLRLIYFSYDVKMKEKGDIPEGYSVSREKKERFSLILESASTNQTSMYLCASSSPLGATQYFGPGTRLLVL.

There are many counts of this clonotype. V and J are TRBV5-4 and TRBJ2-7, with D perhaps matching TRBD2 (5 bases). Trimming left V 2 bases short and J 2 bases short, with 11 bases between. The CDR3 spans 14 residues. The germline V gene encodes CDR1 SGHNT and CDR2 YYREEE (reference sequence). As DNA, the CDR3 is TGTGCCAGCAGCTTACCCGGACTTGCCTACGAGCAGTACTTC. Amino acids: CASSLPGLAYEQYF.